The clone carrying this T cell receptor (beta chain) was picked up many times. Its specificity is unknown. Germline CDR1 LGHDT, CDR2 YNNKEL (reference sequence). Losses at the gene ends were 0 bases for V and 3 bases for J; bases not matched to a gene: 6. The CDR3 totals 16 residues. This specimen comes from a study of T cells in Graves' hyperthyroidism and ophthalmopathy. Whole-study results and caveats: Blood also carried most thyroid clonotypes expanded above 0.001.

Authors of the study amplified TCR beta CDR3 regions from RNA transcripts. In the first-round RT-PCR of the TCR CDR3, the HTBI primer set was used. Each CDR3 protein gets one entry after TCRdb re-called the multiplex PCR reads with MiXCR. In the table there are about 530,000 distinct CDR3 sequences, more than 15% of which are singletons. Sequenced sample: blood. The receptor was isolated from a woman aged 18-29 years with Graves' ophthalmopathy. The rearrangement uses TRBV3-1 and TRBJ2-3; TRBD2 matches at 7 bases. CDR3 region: CASSQDRGLSTDTQYF. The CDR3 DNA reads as TGTGCCAGCAGCCAAGATCGGGGACTATCGACAGATACGCAGTATTTT.